Sequencing of this TCR beta chain was carried out in a study of shared clonotypes between healthy human individuals. Points from the study as a whole: Among donors, clonotype sharing was expected to be affected by sequencing depth.

The assay was carried out at the deep level. Here immunoSEQ multiplex PCR was the method, and the copy in TCRdb shows in-frame clones only, minus some. The profile shows some 1 million clones, 65% to 80% of them singletons. The study separated CD4+ cells into CD45RA+ naive and CD45RA-negative memory subsets. CDR1 and CDR2 (germline): SGHAT, FQNNGV. V was shortened by 3 bases and J by 3 bases, with 14 bases between the two germline ends. There are 15 residues in the CDR3. On this clone: Its cognate antigen is unknown.

The sequencing input was memory CD4+ T cells sorted from blood. Subset indicated: CD45RA-negative fraction. The chain couples TRBV11-2 to TRBJ1-1, with D maybe TRBD1 (5 bases). The clonotype was recovered from a man aged 18 to 29 in good health. The CDR3 spells CASSLGVGGDTEAFF. CDR3 bases: TGTGCCAGCAGCTTGGGGGTGGGAGGGGACACTGAAGCTTTCTTT.